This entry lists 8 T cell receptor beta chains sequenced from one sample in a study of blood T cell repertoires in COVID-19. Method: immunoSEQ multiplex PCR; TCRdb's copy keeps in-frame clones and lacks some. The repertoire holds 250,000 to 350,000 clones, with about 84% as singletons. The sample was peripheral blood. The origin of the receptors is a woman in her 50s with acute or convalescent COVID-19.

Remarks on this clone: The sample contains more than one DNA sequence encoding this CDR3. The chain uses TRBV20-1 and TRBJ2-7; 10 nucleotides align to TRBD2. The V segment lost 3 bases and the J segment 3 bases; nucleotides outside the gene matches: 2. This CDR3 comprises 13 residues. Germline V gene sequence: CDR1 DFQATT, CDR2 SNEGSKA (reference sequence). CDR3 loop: CSASSGRIYEQYF. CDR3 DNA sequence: TGCAGTGCTAGTAGCGGGAGGATCTACGAGCAGTACTTC.

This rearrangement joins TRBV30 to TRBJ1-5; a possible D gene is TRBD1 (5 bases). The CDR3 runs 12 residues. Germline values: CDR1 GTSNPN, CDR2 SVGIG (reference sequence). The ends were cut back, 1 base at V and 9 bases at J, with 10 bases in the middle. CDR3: CAWSGMGGPQHF. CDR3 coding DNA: TGTGCCTGGAGTGGGATGGGGGGGCCCCAGCATTTT.

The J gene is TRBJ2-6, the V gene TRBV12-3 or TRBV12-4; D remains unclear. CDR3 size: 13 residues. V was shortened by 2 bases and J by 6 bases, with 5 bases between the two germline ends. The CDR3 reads CASSLREANVLTF. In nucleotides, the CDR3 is TGTGCCAGCAGTTTACGAGAGGCCAACGTCCTGACTTTC.

In DNA form, the CDR3 reads TGTGCCAGCAGCGCAAGTCGTTTCGGGACAGGGAGCACAGATACGCAGTATTTT. Translating gives CASSASRFGTGSTDTQYF. This chain connects TRBV11-2 to TRBJ2-3, with 9 bases aligning to TRBD1. This CDR3 is built from 18 residues. The junction had 12 bases not matched to a gene; V was cut back by 5 bases and J by 0 bases. The germline gives CDR1 SGHAT, CDR2 FQNNGV.

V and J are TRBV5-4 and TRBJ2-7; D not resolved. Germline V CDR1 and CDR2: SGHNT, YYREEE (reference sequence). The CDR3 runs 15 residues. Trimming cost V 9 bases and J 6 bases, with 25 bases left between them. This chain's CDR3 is CATQDPRLSTLEQYF. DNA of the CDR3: TGTGCCACCCAAGACCCGAGGCTATCGACTCTCGAGCAGTACTTC.

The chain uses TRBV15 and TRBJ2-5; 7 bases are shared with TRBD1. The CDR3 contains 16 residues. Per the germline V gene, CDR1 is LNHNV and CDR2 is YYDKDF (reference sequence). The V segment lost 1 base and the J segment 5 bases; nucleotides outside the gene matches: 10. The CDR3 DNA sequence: TGTGCCACCAGCAGAGTTAGAGGGGGCAACGGGGAGACCCAGTACTTC. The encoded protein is CATSRVRGGNGETQYF.

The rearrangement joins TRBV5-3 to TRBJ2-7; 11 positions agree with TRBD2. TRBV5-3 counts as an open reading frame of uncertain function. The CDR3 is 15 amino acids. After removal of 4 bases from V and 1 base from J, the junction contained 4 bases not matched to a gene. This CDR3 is CARSKTSGSSYEQYF. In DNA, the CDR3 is TGTGCCAGAAGCAAAACTAGCGGGAGTTCCTACGAGCAGTACTTC.

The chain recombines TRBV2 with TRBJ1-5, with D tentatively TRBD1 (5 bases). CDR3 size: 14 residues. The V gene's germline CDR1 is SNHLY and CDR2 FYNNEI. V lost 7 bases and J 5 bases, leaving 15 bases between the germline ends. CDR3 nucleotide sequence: TGTGCCAGCAAAGGGCCAGGGATGGATCAGCCCCAGCATTTT. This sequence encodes CASKGPGMDQPQHF. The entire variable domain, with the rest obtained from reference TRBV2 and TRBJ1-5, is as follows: EPEVTQTPSHQVTQMGQEVILRCVPISNHLYFYWYRQILGQKVEFLVSFYNNEISEKSEIFDDQFSVERPDGSNFTLKIRSTKLEDSAMYFCASKGPGMDQPQHFGDGTRLSIL.